The present T cell receptor (beta chain) was sequenced within a study of cytomegalovirus exposure and HLA in healthy donors. Findings and caveats of the study: Productive status was seen about 87% or about 30% of the time for most TCR beta V segments in an earlier analysis. The HLA-A and HLA-B alleles of most subjects were reportedly predicted accurately from TCR beta sequences.

Germline CDR1 is SGHAT and CDR2 is FQNNGV. The V end was cut by 0 bases, the J end by 3 bases, with 12 bases between. CDR3 length: 15 amino acids. Details on this clone: As yet, its antigen is unknown.

In the PCR, 60 Vbeta and 13 Jbeta primers were used. Profiled with immunoSEQ multiplex PCR; TCRdb holds only in-frame clones, not every one. The sample records 150,000 to 200,000 clones, 84% being singletons. V and J are TRBV11-2 and TRBJ2-7; D is perhaps TRBD1 (6 bases). This TCR was recovered from a boy aged 5-17 years in good health and CMV-seronegative. The sequenced sample was PBMCs. The CDR3 loop is CASSLESGGGYEQYF. CDR3 nucleotides: TGTGCCAGCAGCTTAGAGTCTGGGGGCGGCTACGAGCAGTACTTC.